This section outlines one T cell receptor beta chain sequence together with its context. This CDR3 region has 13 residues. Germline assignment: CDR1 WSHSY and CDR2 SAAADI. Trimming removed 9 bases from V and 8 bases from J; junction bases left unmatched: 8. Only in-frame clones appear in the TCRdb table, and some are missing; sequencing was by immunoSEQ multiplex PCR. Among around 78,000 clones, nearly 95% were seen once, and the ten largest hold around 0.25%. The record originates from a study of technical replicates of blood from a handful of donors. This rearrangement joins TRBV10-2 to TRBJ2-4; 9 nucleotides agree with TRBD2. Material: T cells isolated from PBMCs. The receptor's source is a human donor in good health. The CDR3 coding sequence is TGCGCCAGGGGACTAGCATATTCCCACATTCAGTACTTC. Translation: CARGLAYSHIQYF.